Sequencing of this T cell receptor (beta chain) was carried out in a study of cytomegalovirus exposure and HLA in healthy donors. Study-wide points: Later findings reportedly placed an Asian-associated ancestry cluster below the approximately 670-donor mean for N-insertions.

The PCR contained 60 Vbeta and 13 Jbeta primers. Some clones are missing from TCRdb's copy, which holds only in-frame ones; the method was immunoSEQ multiplex PCR. The data contain 160,000 or so clones, roughly 77% of them singletons. This clone was seen a handful of times. The antigen remains undetermined. Germline CDR1 reads SGHTA; CDR2 reads FQGNSA. Unmatched junction bases numbered 7, after V lost 2 bases and J lost 3 bases. The CDR3 spans 17 residues. This receptor was identified in a man aged 50 to 60 in good health and CMV-seropositive. Input material: PBMCs. The chain carries TRBV7-2 and TRBJ2-5; 12 nucleotides line up with TRBD2. The CDR3, as DNA: TGTGCCAGCAGCTTACTCGTGACTAGCGGGGGAGAAGAGACCCAGTACTTC. Its protein is CASSLLVTSGGEETQYF.